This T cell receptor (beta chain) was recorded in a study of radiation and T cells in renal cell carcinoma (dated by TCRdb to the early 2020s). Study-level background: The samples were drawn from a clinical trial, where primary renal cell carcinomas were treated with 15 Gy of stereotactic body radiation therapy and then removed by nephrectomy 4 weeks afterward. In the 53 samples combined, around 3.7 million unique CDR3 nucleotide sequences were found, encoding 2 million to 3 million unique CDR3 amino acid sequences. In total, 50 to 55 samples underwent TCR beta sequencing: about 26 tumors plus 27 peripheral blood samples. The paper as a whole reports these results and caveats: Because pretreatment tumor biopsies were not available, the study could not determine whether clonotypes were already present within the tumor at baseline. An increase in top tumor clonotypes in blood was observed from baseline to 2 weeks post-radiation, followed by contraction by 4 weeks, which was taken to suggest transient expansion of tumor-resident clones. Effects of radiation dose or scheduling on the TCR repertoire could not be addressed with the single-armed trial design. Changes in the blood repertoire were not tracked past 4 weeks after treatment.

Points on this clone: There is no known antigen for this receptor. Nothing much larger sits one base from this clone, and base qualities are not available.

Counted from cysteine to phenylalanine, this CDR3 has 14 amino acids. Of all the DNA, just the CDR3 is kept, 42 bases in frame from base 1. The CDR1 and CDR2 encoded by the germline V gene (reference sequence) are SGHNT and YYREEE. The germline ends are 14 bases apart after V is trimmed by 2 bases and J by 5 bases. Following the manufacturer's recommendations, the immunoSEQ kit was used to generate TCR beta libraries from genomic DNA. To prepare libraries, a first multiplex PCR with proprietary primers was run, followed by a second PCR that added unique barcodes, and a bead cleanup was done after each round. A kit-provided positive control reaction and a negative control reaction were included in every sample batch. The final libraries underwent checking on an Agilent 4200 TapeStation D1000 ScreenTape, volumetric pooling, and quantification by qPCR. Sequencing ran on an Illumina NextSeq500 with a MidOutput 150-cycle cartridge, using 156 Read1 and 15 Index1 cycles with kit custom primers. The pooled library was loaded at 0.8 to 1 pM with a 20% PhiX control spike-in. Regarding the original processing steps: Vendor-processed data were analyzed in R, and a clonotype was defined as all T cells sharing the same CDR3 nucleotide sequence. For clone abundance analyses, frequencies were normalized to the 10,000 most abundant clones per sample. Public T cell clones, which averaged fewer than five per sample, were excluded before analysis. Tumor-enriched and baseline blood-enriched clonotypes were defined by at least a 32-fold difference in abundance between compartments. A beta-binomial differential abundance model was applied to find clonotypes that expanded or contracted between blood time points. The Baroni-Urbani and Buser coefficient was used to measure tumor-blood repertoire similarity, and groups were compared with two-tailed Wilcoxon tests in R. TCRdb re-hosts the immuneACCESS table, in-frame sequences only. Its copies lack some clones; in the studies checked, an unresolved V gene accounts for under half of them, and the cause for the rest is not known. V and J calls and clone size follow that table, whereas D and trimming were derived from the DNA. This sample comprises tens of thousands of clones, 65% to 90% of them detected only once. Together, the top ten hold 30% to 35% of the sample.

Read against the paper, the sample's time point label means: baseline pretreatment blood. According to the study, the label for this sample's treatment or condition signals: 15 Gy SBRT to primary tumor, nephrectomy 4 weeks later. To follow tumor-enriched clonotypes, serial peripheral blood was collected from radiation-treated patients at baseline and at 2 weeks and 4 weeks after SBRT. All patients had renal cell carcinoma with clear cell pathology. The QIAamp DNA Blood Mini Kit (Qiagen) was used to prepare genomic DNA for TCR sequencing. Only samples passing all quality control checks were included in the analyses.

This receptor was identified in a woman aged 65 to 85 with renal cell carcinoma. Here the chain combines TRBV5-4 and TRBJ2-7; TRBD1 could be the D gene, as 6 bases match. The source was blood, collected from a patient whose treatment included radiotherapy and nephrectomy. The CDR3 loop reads CASSLAGVGDEQYF. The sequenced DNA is TGTGCCAGCAGCTTAGCAGGGGTAGGAGACGAGCAGTACTTC.